Below are 7 T cell receptor beta chains sequenced from a single sample in a study of immune heterogeneity within non-small cell lung tumors. Amplification of TCR beta CDR3 was performed by multiplex PCR with 32 V and 13 J primers. TCRdb recomputed calls from the multiplex PCR reads with MiXCR, one row per CDR3 protein. Counted here are 30,000 to 40,000 distinct CDR3 sequences, 25% to 30% occurring once; the ten biggest clones make up approximately 4%. Per sample, about 600 ng of bulk tumor genomic DNA was the template used. Far-apart biopsies, several per primary tumor, were taken during surgery. The patients were newly diagnosed with non-small cell lung cancer, had not been treated, and had curative surgery. Sample: lung tumor tissue. All receptors come from a man between 40 and 49 years old with non-small cell lung cancer.

The chain combines TRBV24-1 with TRBJ2-5, with TRBD2 identical over 8 bases. The ends lost 6 bases at V and 2 bases at J; junction bases unmatched: 4. The CDR3 extends over 14 amino acids. Per the germline V gene, CDR1 is KGHDR and CDR2 is SFDVKD. CDR3 coding DNA: TGTGCCACCAGTATAACGGGAGGGCAAGAGACCCAGTACTTC. Amino acids: CATSITGGQETQYF.

Many counts were recorded for this clonotype. V gene TRBV12-3 or TRBV12-4 combines with J gene TRBJ2-1; 8 positions match TRBD1. The CDR3 is made up of 15 amino acids. Germline trimming cut 1 base from V and 6 bases from J; bases unmatched to any gene: 5. CDR3: CASSLGTGNPNEQFF. CDR3 nucleotides: TGTGCCAGCAGTTTAGGGACAGGGAATCCCAATGAGCAGTTCTTC.

The V gene is TRBV6-1, the J gene TRBJ2-2; D is unresolved. The CDR3 is 12 residues long. The germline V gene encodes CDR1 MNHNS and CDR2 SASEGT. Deletions cut 4 bases from V and 9 bases from J, with 9 bases between. This CDR3 is CASSGTLRELFF. The CDR3 bases are TGTGCCAGCAGTGGAACTCTCAGGGAGCTGTTTTTT.

The chain links TRBV12-3 or TRBV12-4 to TRBJ2-4; the D gene could be TRBD1 or TRBD2 (5 bases each). The V end was cut by 5 bases, the J end by 2 bases, with 10 bases between. This CDR3 is built from 14 residues. CDR3 coding DNA: TGTGCCAGCAGTATCCGGGACCCCAAAAACATTCAGTACTTC. Residues: CASSIRDPKNIQYF.

The chain carries TRBV6-1 and TRBJ2-1; a possible D gene is TRBD2 (5 bases). Trimming removed 6 bases at V and 6 bases at J, with 15 bases between. CDR1 is MNHNS, CDR2 SASEGT, per germline. The CDR3 runs 14 residues. CDR3 in amino acids: CASREAGLVNEQFF. The CDR3 coding sequence is TGTGCCAGCAGGGAGGCCGGTCTTGTCAATGAGCAGTTCTTC.

About this clonotype: This may stem from a read error, because a much larger clone lies one nucleotide away. J is TRBJ2-1 and V is TRBV19; TRBD2 matches 7 bases. Per germline, CDR1 LNHDA and CDR2 SQIVND (reference sequence). The CDR3 contains 16 residues. V was pared by 0 bases and J by 15 bases, with 17 bases of the junction left unmatched. The CDR3 reads CASSIDLGLKGRALFF. The CDR3 coding sequence is TGTGCCAGTAGTATAGACCTAGGTCTAAAGGGGAGGGCGTTGTTCTTC.

This chain joins TRBV7-9 and TRBJ2-7; D ambiguous. The CDR3 has 13 residues. From germline, CDR1 is SEHNR and CDR2 FQNEAQ (reference sequence). V dropped 5 bases and J dropped 3 bases, with 11 bases sitting between them. The CDR3 DNA reads TGTGCCAGCAGCCAGGACGTAGACTACGAGCAGTACTTC. It yields the protein CASSQDVDYEQYF.